This T cell receptor beta chain comes out of a study of shared clonotypes between healthy human individuals. Study-level points and caveats: Non-shared clonotypes displayed generation probabilities falling below those of clonotypes present in all four donors.

DNA at approximately 200 ng, 25,000 to 35,000 T cell genomes, went into sorted-subset replicate PCRs. Some clones are missing from TCRdb's copy, which holds only in-frame ones; the method was immunoSEQ multiplex PCR. Here the sample spans fewer than 400,000 clones, around 74% being singletons. On this clone: The antigen is undetermined.

Deletions cut 5 bases from V and 3 bases from J, with 13 bases between. CDR3 length: 14 amino acids. Germline CDR1 is SGHTA and CDR2 is FQGNSA. The sample taken for sequencing was memory CD4+ T cells sorted from blood. Subset meaning: CD45RA-negative fraction. This clonotype was obtained from a man aged 30 to 39 in good health. The genes are TRBV7-2 and TRBJ1-2; D is unclear. This chain's CDR3 is CASSRVAGDYGYTF. CDR3 DNA sequence: TGTGCCAGCAGCCGGGTGGCAGGAGACTATGGCTACACCTTC. Complete variable domain (other parts from reference TRBV7-2 and TRBJ1-2): GAGVSQSPSNKVTEKGKDVELRCDPISGHTALYWYRQSLGQGLEFLIYFQGNSAPDKSGLPSDRFSAERTGGSVSTLTIQRTQQEDSAVYLCASSRVAGDYGYTFGSGTRLTVV.